The clone carrying this T cell receptor beta chain has a count of ten or more. Antigen: not known. This record comes from a study of neurological immune-mediated disorders. The authors obtained over 170 million TCR-beta sequences from 15-18 subjects per sequencing run. Via MiXCR, TCRdb re-called the 5' RACE reads, giving one row per CDR3 protein. In the table there are fewer than 35,000 distinct CDR3 sequences, 3% to 3.5% of which are singletons. Germline CDR1 is SGHTA and CDR2 is FQGNSA. This CDR3 is 15 amino acids long. Trimming removed 6 bases from V and 6 bases from J; junction bases left unmatched: 8. Study results and caveats: The most TCR clonal expansion was seen in HTLV-1-associated myelopathy, whereas the least was seen in multiple sclerosis, below the level in healthy controls. The phylogenetic placement of 18 of 34 multiple sclerosis patients' repertoires in one related-CDR3 cluster constitutes a possible signature. None of the CDR3 amino acid sequences in expanded clones turned up in more than one subject, which points to private repertoires in all groups.

The sequenced material came from PBMCs. The source of this sequence is a woman between 25 and 40 years old with multiple sclerosis. The V and J genes are TRBV7-2 and TRBJ2-2; 9 bases align to TRBD2. The CDR3 bases are TGTGCCAGCAGAGGGGGACTAGCAGGGTCCGGGGAGCTGTTTTTT. Amino acids: CASRGGLAGSGELFF.